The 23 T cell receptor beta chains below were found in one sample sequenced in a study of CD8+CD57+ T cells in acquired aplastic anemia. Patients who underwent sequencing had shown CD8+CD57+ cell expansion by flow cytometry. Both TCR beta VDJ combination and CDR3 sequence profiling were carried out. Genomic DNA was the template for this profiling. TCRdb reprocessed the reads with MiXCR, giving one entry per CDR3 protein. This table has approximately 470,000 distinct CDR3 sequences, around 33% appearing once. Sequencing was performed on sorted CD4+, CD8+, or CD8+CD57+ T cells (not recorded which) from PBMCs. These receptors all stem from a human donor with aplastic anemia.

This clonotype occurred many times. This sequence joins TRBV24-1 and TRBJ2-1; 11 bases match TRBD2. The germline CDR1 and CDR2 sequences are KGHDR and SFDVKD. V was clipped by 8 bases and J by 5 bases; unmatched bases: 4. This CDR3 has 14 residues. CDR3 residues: CATTGTSGDNEQFF. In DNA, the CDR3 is TGTGCCACCACCGGGACTAGCGGTGACAATGAGCAGTTCTTC.

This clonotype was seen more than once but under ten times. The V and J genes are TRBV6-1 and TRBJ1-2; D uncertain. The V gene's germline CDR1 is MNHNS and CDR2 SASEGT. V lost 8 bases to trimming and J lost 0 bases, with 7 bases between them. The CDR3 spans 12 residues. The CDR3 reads CASAVSNYGYTF. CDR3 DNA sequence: TGTGCCAGCGCTGTCTCTAACTATGGCTACACCTTC.

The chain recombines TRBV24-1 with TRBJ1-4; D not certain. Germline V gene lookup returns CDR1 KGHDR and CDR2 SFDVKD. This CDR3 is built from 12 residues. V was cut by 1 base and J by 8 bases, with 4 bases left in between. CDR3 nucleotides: TGTGCCACCAGTGATTTTTCCGAAAAACTGTTTTTT. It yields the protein CATSDFSEKLFF.

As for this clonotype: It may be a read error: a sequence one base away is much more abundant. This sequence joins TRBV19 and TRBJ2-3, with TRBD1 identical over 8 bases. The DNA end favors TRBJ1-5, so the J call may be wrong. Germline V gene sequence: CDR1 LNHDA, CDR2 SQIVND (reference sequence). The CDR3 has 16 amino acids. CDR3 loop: CASSMGTGAVTDTQHF. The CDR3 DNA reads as TGTGCCAGTAGTATGGGGACAGGAGCGGTCACAGATACGCAGCATTTT.

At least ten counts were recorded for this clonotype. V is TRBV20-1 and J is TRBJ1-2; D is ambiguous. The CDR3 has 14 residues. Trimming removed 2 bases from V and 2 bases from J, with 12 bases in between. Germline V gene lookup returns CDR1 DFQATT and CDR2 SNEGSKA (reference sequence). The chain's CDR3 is CSARHTTRNYGYTF. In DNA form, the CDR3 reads TGCAGTGCTAGACACACCACAAGAAACTATGGCTACACCTTC.

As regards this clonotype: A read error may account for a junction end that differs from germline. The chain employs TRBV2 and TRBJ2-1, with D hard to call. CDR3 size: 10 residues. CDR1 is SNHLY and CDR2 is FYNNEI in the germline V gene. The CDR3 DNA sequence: TGTGCCAGCAGTGACCCAAGAACTGTCTTC. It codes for CASSDPRTVF.

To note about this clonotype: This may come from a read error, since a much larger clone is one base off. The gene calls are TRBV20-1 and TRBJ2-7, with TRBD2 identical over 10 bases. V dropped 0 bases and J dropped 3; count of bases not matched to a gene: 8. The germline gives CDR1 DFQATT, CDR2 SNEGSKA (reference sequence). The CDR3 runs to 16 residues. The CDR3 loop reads CSARDSPLAGDYEQYF. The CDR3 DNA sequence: TGCAGTGCTAGAGATTCCCCGCTAGCGGGAGACTACGAGCAGTACTTC.

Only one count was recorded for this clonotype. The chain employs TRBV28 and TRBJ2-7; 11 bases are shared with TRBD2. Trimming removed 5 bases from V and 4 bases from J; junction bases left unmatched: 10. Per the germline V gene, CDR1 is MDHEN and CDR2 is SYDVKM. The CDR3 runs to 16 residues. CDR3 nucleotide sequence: TGTGCCAGCAGTCACTCTAGCGGGAGGCTGGGGTACGAGCAGTACTTC. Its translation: CASSHSSGRLGYEQYF.

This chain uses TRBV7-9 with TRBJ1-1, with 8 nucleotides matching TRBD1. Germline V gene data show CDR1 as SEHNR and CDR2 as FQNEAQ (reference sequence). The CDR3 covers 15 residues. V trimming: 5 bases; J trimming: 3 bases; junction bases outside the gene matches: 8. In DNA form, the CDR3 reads TGTGCCAGCAGCGGATGGGACAGGCCCGACACTGAAGCTTTCTTT. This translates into CASSGWDRPDTEAFF.

CDR3 residues: CASSGGTRLHEQFF. The CDR3 nucleotides are TGTGCCAGCAGTGGTGGGACTCGATTACATGAGCAGTTCTTC. This chain uses TRBV7-2 with TRBJ2-1; D is perhaps TRBD2 (6 bases). The CDR3 has 14 amino acids. Trimming pared 6 bases from V and 8 bases from J, leaving 17 bases between. CDR1 and CDR2 (germline): SGHTA, FQGNSA. The full variable domain, in which reference TRBV7-2 and TRBJ2-1 provide the parts outside the CDR3, is GAGVSQSPSNKVTEKGKDVELRCDPISGHTALYWYRQSLGQGLEFLIYFQGNSAPDKSGLPSDRFSAERTGGSVSTLTIQRTQQEDSAVYLCASSGGTRLHEQFFGPGTRLTVL.

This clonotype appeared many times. The CDR3 DNA follows: TGCAGCGTTGGGCAGCCACAAGAGACCCAGTACTTC. Amino acids: CSVGQPQETQYF. The V call is TRBV29-1, the J call TRBJ2-5; no reliable D call. There are 12 residues in the CDR3. From germline, CDR1 is SQVTM and CDR2 ANQGSEA. V was pared by 4 bases and J by 2 bases, with 8 bases between. The variable domain in full, completed from reference TRBV29-1 and TRBJ2-5, reads SAVISQKPSRDICQRGTSLTIQCQVDSQVTMMFWYRQQPGQSLTLIATANQGSEATYESGFVIDKFPISRPNLTFSTLTVSNMSPEDSSIYLCSVGQPQETQYFGPGTRLLVL.

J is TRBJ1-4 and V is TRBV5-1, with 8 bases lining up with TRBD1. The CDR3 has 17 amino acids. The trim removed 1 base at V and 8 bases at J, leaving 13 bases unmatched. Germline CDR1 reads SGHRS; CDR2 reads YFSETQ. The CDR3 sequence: CASSLTGTGTGAEKLFF. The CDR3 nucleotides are TGCGCCAGCAGCTTGACGGGAACCGGGACAGGTGCAGAAAAACTGTTTTTT. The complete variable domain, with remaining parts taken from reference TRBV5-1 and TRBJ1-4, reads KAGVTQTPRYLIKTRGQQVTLSCSPISGHRSVSWYQQTPGQGLQFLFEYFSETQRNKGNFPGRFSGRQFSNSRSEMNVSTLELGDSALYLCASSLTGTGTGAEKLFFGSGTQLSVL.

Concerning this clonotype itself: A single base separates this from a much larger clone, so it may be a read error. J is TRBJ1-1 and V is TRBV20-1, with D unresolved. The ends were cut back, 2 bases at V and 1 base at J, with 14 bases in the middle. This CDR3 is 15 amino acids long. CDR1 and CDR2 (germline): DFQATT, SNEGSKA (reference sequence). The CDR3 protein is CSARLPRAANTEAFF. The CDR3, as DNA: TGCAGTGCTAGACTCCCAAGGGCTGCGAACACTGAAGCTTTCTTT.

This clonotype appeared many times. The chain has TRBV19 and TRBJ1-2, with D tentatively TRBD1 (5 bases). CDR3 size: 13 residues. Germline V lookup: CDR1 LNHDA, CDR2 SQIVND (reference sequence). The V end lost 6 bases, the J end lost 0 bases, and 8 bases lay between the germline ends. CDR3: CASRTDANYGYTF. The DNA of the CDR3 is TGTGCCAGTAGGACAGATGCTAACTATGGCTACACCTTC. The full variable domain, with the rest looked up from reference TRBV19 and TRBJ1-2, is DGGITQSPKYLFRKEGQNVTLSCEQNLNHDAMYWYRQDPGQGLRLIYYSQIVNDFQKGDIAEGYSVSREKKESFPLTVTSAQKNPTAFYLCASRTDANYGYTFGSGTRLTVV.

The CDR3 sequence: CASRPHRDANYGYTF. CDR3 DNA: TGTGCCAGCCGTCCCCACCGGGATGCTAACTATGGCTACACCTTC. The J gene is TRBJ1-2, the V gene TRBV2; no clear D gene. V lost 8 bases and J lost 0, with 16 bases in between. Looked up from germline, CDR1 is SNHLY and CDR2 is FYNNEI. The CDR3 covers 15 residues.

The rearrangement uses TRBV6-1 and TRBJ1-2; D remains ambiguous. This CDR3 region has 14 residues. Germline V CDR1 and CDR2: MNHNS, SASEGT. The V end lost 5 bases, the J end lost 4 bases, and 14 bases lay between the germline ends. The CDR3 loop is CASSPPGRSYGYTF. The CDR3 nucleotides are TGTGCCAGCAGTCCACCCGGCAGGAGCTATGGCTACACCTTC.

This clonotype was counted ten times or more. In nucleotides, the CDR3 is TGTGCCAGTAGTATAAGGCGTCAGGGATATGGCTACACCTTC. This codes for CASSIRRQGYGYTF. The rearrangement joins TRBV19 to TRBJ1-2; TRBD1 is a possible D gene (5 bases). Per the germline V gene, CDR1 is LNHDA and CDR2 is SQIVND (reference sequence). CDR3 length: 14 amino acids. The V and J ends lost 2 bases and 5 bases respectively, with 12 bases between them.

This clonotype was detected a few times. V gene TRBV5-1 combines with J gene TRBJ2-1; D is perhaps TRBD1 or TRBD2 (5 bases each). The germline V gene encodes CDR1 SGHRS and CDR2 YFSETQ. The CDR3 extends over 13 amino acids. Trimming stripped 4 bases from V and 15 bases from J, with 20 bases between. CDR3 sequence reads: CASSVEGTEKPFF. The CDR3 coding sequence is TGCGCCAGCAGCGTAGAGGGGACGGAGAAGCCGTTCTTC.

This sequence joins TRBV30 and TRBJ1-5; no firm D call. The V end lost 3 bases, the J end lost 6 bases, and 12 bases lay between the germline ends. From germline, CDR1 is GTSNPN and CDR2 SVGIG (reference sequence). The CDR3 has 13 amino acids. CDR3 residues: CAWSRSPGQPQHF. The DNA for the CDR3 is TGTGCCTGGAGCCGATCCCCAGGTCAGCCCCAGCATTTT.

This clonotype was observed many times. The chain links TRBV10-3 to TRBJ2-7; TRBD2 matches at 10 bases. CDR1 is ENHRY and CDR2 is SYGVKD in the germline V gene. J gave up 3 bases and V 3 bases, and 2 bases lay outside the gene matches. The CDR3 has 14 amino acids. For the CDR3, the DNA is TGTGCCATCAGTGATTCTAGCGGGAGCTACGAGCAGTACTTC. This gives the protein CAISDSSGSYEQYF.

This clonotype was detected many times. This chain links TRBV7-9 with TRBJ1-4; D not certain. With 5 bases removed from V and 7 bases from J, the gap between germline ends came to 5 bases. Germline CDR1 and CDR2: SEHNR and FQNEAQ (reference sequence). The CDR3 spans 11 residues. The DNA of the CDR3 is TGTGCCAGCAGCGGTGCTGAAAAACTGTTTTTT. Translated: CASSGAEKLFF.

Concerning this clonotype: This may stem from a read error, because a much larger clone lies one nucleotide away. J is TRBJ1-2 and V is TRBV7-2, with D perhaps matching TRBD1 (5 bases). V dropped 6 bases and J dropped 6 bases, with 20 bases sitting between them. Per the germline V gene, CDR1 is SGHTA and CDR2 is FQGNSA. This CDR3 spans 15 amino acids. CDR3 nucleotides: TGTGCCAGCAGTTTAACAGGATTCGCTAAACATGGCTACACCTTC. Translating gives CASSLTGFAKHGYTF.

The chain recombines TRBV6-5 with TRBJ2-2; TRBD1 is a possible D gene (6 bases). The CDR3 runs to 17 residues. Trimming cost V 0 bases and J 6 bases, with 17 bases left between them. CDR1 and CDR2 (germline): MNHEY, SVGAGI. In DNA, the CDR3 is TGTGCCAGCAGTTACTCCCCAGGAGTCCAGGGGTCCGGGGAGCTGTTTTTT. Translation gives CASSYSPGVQGSGELFF.